What follows are 17 T cell receptor beta chains derived from one specimen sequenced in a study of response to subunit inactivated influenza vaccine. TCRdb independently ran MiXCR on the RT-PCR reads; one entry per CDR3 protein. The top ten clones hold 11% of a sample with a few hundred thousand distinct CDR3 sequences, about 11% of them seen once. These data also formed part of another study, on T cells expressing NK-cell markers. According to that study: The authors generated TCR beta cDNA through 5'RACE template switching with UMIs.

This specimen was PBMCs from blood, taken on the day of vaccination. All receptors come from a man aged 45-65 years who received an inactivated influenza vaccine.

The rearrangement uses TRBV12-3 or TRBV12-4 and TRBJ2-5; D tentatively reads TRBD1 or TRBD2 (7 bases each). This CDR3 contains 17 residues. The V end lost 2 bases, the J end lost 2 bases, and 18 bases lay between the germline ends. The CDR3 nucleotides read TGTGCCAGCAGTTTAAGGGGGGGGACAGCTAAACAAGAGACCCAGTACTTC. Its translation: CASSLRGGTAKQETQYF.

Only a few counts were recorded for this clonotype. This chain connects TRBV7-3 to TRBJ2-2, with TRBD2 identical over 9 bases. Trimming cost V 0 bases and J 1 base; bases outside gene matches: 6. Germline loops: CDR1 SGHTA, CDR2 FQGTGA. The CDR3 is made up of 18 amino acids. The CDR3 nucleotides read TGTGCCAGCAGCTTAACTAGCGGGAGCCGGTTGAACACCGGGGAGCTGTTTTTT. Residues: CASSLTSGSRLNTGELFF.

V gene TRBV11-2 combines with J gene TRBJ2-3, with 11 bases aligning to TRBD2. The V gene end was trimmed by 3 bases and the J gene end by 0 bases; junction bases not matched to a gene: 8. Germline CDR1 and CDR2: SGHAT and FQNNGV. The CDR3 extends over 18 amino acids. The CDR3 DNA reads TGTGCCAGCAGCTTTGAACTAGCGGGGGCCCTTAGCACAGATACGCAGTATTTT. Translation: CASSFELAGALSTDTQYF.

This clonotype was counted only a few times. J is TRBJ2-2 and V is TRBV20-1, with 9 bases lining up with TRBD1. Looked up from germline, CDR1 is DFQATT and CDR2 is SNEGSKA (reference sequence). The CDR3 has 14 residues. Losses at the gene ends were 6 bases for V and 3 bases for J; bases not matched to a gene: 5. The CDR3 sequence: CSAGTGPYTGELFF. CDR3 coding DNA: TGCAGTGCCGGGACAGGGCCCTACACCGGGGAGCTGTTTTTT.

This clonotype was observed a handful of times. The chain employs TRBV6-5 and TRBJ2-3; D uncertain. This CDR3 region has 14 residues. V lost 2 bases to trimming and J lost 3 bases, with 9 bases between them. Germline V gene lookup returns CDR1 MNHEY and CDR2 SVGAGI. The CDR3, as DNA: TGTGCCAGCAGTTACGGCCGAAAAACAGATACGCAGTATTTT. Its protein is CASSYGRKTDTQYF.

This clonotype occurred a few times. The genes are TRBV20-1 and TRBJ2-7; a possible D gene is TRBD1 (5 bases). CDR3 length: 13 amino acids. Per the germline V gene, CDR1 is DFQATT and CDR2 is SNEGSKA (reference sequence). V was pared by 6 bases and J by 3 bases, with 15 bases between. For the CDR3, the DNA is TGCAGTGCACGAGACAGTGGCGTCTACGAGCAGTACTTC. This encodes CSARDSGVYEQYF.

This clonotype turned up a few times. CDR3: CASRDGSAGEKLFF. In nucleotides, the CDR3 is TGTGCCAGCAGAGATGGGAGTGCGGGTGAAAAACTGTTTTTT. The genes are TRBV12-3 or TRBV12-4 and TRBJ1-4; D is uncertain. V lost 6 bases and J lost 7, with 15 bases in between. The CDR3 runs to 14 residues.

This clonotype was counted many times. The chain combines TRBV24-1 with TRBJ2-3; possibly TRBD2 for D (6 bases). The CDR3 runs to 15 residues. CDR1 and CDR2 (germline): KGHDR, SFDVKD. The ends were cut back, 10 bases at V and 2 bases at J, with 18 bases in the middle. CDR3 DNA: TGTGCCACGGGGCTTTCGGGACTCCACACAGATACGCAGTATTTT. Amino acid sequence: CATGLSGLHTDTQYF.

This clonotype was recorded only once. The chain joins TRBV14 to TRBJ2-2; D ambiguous. V shed 1 base and J shed 9 bases, with 18 bases lying between them. The CDR3 totals 16 residues. Germline assignment: CDR1 SGHDN and CDR2 FVKESK. This CDR3 reads CASSQGGKGYLRELFF. In DNA form, the CDR3 reads TGTGCCAGCAGCCAAGGAGGCAAGGGCTACCTAAGGGAGCTGTTTTTT. The full variable domain, completed using reference TRBV14 and TRBJ2-2, is EAGVTQFPSHSVIEKGQTVTLRCDPISGHDNLYWYRRVMGKEIKFLLHFVKESKQDESGMPNNRFLAERTGGTYSTLKVQPAELEDSGVYFCASSQGGKGYLRELFFGEGSRLTVL.

This clonotype has at least ten counts. The chain recombines TRBV27 with TRBJ2-1; TRBD2 agrees at 11 bases. This CDR3 has 19 amino acids. The germline CDR1 and CDR2 sequences are MNHEY and SMNVEV (reference sequence). V dropped 6 bases and J dropped 0; count of bases not matched to a gene: 13. CDR3 nucleotides: TGTGCCAGCAGGTCCACTAGCGGGGGCTACAGGAGCTCCTACAATGAGCAGTTCTTC. This encodes CASRSTSGGYRSSYNEQFF.

This clonotype was counted between two and nine times. V gene TRBV20-1 combines with J gene TRBJ2-1, with 8 bases lining up with TRBD2. V lost 3 bases to trimming and J lost 2 bases; unmatched junction nucleotides: 0. The germline CDR1 and CDR2 sequences are DFQATT and SNEGSKA (reference sequence). The CDR3 has 13 residues. This CDR3 reads CSASGRAYNEQFF. The DNA of the CDR3 is TGCAGTGCTAGCGGGAGGGCCTACAATGAGCAGTTCTTC.

This clonotype was observed a few times. The J gene is TRBJ2-7, the V gene TRBV6-1; 9 nucleotides line up with TRBD1. V trimming: 6 bases; J trimming: 5 bases; junction bases outside the gene matches: 8. In germline, CDR1 is MNHNS, CDR2 SASEGT. The CDR3 totals 14 residues. CDR3 protein: CASSRDRVSHEQYF. In DNA, the CDR3 is TGTGCCAGCAGCCGGGACAGGGTTTCGCACGAGCAGTACTTC.

The rearrangement uses TRBV10-3 and TRBJ1-1, with D unclear. This CDR3 comprises 11 residues. The V gene lost 6 bases and the J gene lost 3 bases, with 5 bases spanning the gap. Germline CDR1 reads ENHRY; CDR2 reads SYGVKD. Here the CDR3 DNA reads TGTGCCATCAGGAGCGACACTGAAGCTTTCTTT. Translated, it gives CAIRSDTEAFF.

This clonotype was seen repeatedly, ten times or more. V and J are TRBV6-1 and TRBJ2-5; 10 nucleotides agree with TRBD1. V was pared by 6 bases and J by 3 bases, with 13 bases of the junction left unmatched. CDR1 is MNHNS, CDR2 SASEGT, per germline. The CDR3 is 17 residues long. The CDR3 loop is CASRAGTGVHKKETQYF. The CDR3, as DNA: TGTGCCAGCAGGGCCGGGACAGGGGTCCACAAGAAAGAGACCCAGTACTTC.

Only a few counts were recorded for this clonotype. The rearrangement uses TRBV6-6 and TRBJ2-1, with TRBD2 matching over 12 bases. Germline V gene data show CDR1 as MNHNY and CDR2 as SVGAGI (reference sequence). There are 13 residues in the CDR3. V shed 7 bases and J 7 bases; nucleotides not matched to a gene: 2. CDR3 DNA sequence: TGTGCCAGCACTAGCGGGAGGGGAAATGAGCAGTTCTTC. Protein product: CASTSGRGNEQFF.

Comment on this clonotype: One end of the junction is discordant with germline, which a read error may explain. This sequence joins TRBV7-9 and TRBJ2-1, with D hard to call. The CDR3 is 17 amino acids. CDR1 and CDR2 from the germline V gene are SEHNR and FQNEAQ (reference sequence). The CDR3: CVSSSTKTRSSYNEQFF. In DNA, the CDR3 is TGTGTCAGCAGCTCAACCAAGACAAGAAGCTCCTACAATGAGCAGTTCTTC.

CDR3 nucleotides: TGTGCCAGCAGCGTAGGAAGGGGATCCGCCATTCAGTACTTC. Residues: CASSVGRGSAIQYF. The V call is TRBV9, the J call TRBJ2-4, with a tentative D call TRBD1 (5 bases). Looked up from germline, CDR1 is SGDLS and CDR2 is YYNGEE. The germline V and J ends were trimmed by 0 bases and 9 bases, with 13 bases remaining between them. The CDR3 consists of 14 residues.